The TCR beta chain under discussion was sequenced for a study of human T cells and chemical hapten exposure. What the library attached to individual cDNA molecules were unique molecular identifiers. TCRdb called the RACE reads again in MiXCR, with one record for every CDR3 protein. The data show some 43,000 distinct CDR3 sequences, about 4% seen once. The time point here: patch test 1, 2 weeks after DPC sensitization. Treatment denoted: therapeutic diphenylcyclopropenone sensitization with weekly scalp DPC. The authors' total RNA extraction used unfractionated whole blood. Patients had alopecia, were aged 18 to 70, and were not pregnant. This clonotype was observed at least ten times. Trimming removed 6 bases at V and 4 bases at J, with 22 bases between. Per the germline V gene, CDR1 is MNHEY and CDR2 is SVGAGI. The CDR3 sequence is 16 residues long.

This sequence joins TRBV6-5 and TRBJ2-7; weak D call: TRBD1 (6 bases). The material sequenced was whole blood, taken in connection with sensitization to the hapten diphenylcyclopropenone (DPC). The receptor was derived from a man aged 45-65 years with alopecia areata. Some clones in this sample may be carry-over from other donors' samples. CDR3 amino acids: CASSPGTYLGQYEQYF. In DNA, the CDR3 is TGTGCCAGCAGCCCCGGGACATATCTGGGCCAATACGAGCAGTACTTC.